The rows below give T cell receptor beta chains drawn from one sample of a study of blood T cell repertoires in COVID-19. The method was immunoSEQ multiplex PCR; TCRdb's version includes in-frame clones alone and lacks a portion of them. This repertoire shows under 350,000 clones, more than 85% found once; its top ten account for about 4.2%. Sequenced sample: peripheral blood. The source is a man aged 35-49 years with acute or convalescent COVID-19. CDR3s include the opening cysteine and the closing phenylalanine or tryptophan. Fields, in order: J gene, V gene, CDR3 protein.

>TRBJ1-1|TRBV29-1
CSVAGGEGTEAFF
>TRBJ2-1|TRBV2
CASRATTSGGGHDNEQFF
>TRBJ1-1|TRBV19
CASTDRGDSEAFF
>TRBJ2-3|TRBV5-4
CASSLAGRLSTDTQYF
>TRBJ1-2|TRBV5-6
CASSLTQGEGSYGYTF
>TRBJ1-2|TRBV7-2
CASSPLQGSIYGYTF
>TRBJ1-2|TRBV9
CASSVGGNYGYTF
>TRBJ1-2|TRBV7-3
CASGSAFGAAGYGYTF
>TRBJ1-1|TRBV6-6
CASSARDRDGAFF
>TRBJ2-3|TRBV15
CATSKAGGRTDTQYF
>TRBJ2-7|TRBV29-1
CSVEDGRQGPSEEQYF
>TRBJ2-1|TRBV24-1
CATNQGRGGFNEQFF
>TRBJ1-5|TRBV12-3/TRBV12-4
CASSGGYNQPQHF
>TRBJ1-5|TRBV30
CAWSVSGGNQPQHF
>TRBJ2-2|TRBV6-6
CASSSATGELFF
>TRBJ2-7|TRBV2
CASRRGLGGYEQYF